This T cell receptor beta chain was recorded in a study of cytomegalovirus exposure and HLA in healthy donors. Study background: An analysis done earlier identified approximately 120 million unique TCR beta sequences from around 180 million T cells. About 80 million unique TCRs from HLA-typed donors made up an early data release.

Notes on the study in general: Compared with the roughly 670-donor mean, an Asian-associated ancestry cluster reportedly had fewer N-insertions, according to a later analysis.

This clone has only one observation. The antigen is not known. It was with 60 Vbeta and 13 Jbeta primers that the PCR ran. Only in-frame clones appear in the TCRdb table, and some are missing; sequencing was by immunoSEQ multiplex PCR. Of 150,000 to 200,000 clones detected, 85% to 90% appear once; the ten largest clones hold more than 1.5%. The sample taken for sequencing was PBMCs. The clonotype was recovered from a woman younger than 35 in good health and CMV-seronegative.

CDR3 nucleotide sequence: TGTGCCAGCAGCCGGACAGGGTCAACTAATGAAAAACTGTTTTTT. Translated: CASSRTGSTNEKLFF. The rearrangement uses TRBV7-9 and TRBJ1-4; TRBD1 agrees at 8 bases. J gave up 0 bases and V 5 bases, and 2 bases lay outside the gene matches. There are 15 residues in the CDR3. CDR1 and CDR2 from the germline V gene are SEHNR and FQNEAQ (reference sequence).